Following are 10 T cell receptor beta chains from one sample sequenced in a study of blood T cell repertoires in COVID-19. TCRdb's copy holds only in-frame clones and misses some; the assay was immunoSEQ multiplex PCR. Among approximately 82,000 clones listed, approximately 80% were seen once. The sequenced sample consisted of peripheral blood. These receptors came from a woman aged 70 to 79 with acute or convalescent COVID-19.

The V and J genes are TRBV5-1 and TRBJ2-5; the D gene is possibly TRBD2 (5 bases). The V end lost 4 bases, the J end lost 2 bases, and 15 bases lay between the germline ends. The CDR3 length is 15 residues. The V gene's germline CDR1 is SGHRS and CDR2 YFSETQ. The CDR3, as DNA: TGCGCCAGCAGCCCATGGAGCCCGGGGCAAGAGACCCAGTACTTC. Protein: CASSPWSPGQETQYF.

The chain employs TRBV27 and TRBJ2-1, with D possibly TRBD2 on 6 matching bases. CDR1 is MNHEY and CDR2 is SMNVEV in the germline V gene (reference sequence). V lost 6 bases to trimming and J lost 6 bases, with 21 bases between them. The CDR3 is 16 residues long. The CDR3 DNA reads TGTGCCAGCAGCCATTCCCTGGGGAGGTCGGCCAATGAGCAGTTCTTC. Translating gives CASSHSLGRSANEQFF.

The rearrangement uses TRBV7-7 and TRBJ2-1; TRBD2 aligns across 7 bases. Trimming removed 5 bases from V and 7 bases from J; junction bases left unmatched: 8. Germline-derived CDR1 and CDR2 are SSHAT and FNYEAQ (reference sequence). CDR3 length: 14 amino acids. The CDR3 spells CASSPGTNRNEQFF. The CDR3 nucleotides read TGTGCCAGCAGCCCAGGGACTAATCGAAATGAGCAGTTCTTC.

The rearrangement uses TRBV30 and TRBJ1-1; D remains ambiguous. The V end lost 3 bases, the J end lost 1 base, and 9 bases lay between the germline ends. Germline V lookup: CDR1 GTSNPN, CDR2 SVGIG (reference sequence). CDR3 length: 13 residues. CDR3 DNA sequence: TGTGCCTGGAGCCCCACACAGAACACTGAAGCTTTCTTT. This sequence encodes CAWSPTQNTEAFF.

The chain couples TRBV6-5 to TRBJ1-1; D might be TRBD1 (6 bases). Trimming took 6 bases from V and 6 from J, leaving 14 bases between them. Germline V CDR1 and CDR2: MNHEY, SVGAGI. CDR3 size: 13 residues. In DNA form, the CDR3 reads TGTGCCAGCAGACCACAGGGAACTCCTGAAGCTTTCTTT. It yields the protein CASRPQGTPEAFF.

V usage is TRBV9 and J usage is TRBJ2-7; no clear D gene. V was cut by 3 bases and J by 3 bases, with 16 bases left in between. Per germline, CDR1 SGDLS and CDR2 YYNGEE. The CDR3 runs to 15 residues. The CDR3 DNA reads TGTGCCAGCAGCGGGAGAGATAGCAGCCTCTACGAGCAGTACTTC. This translates into CASSGRDSSLYEQYF.

The chain couples TRBV25-1 to TRBJ2-1; tentative D call: TRBD2 (5 bases). Deletions cut 6 bases from V and 12 bases from J, with 12 bases between. CDR1 is MGHDK, CDR2 SYGVNS, per germline. CDR3 length: 11 residues. The CDR3: CASSRDLGQFF. In nucleotides, the CDR3 is TGTGCCAGCAGCCGGGATTTGGGGCAGTTCTTC.

The chain recombines TRBV18 with TRBJ2-6; D is unclear. The CDR3 loop spans 15 amino acids. CDR1 KGHSH and CDR2 LQKENI come from the germline V gene. With 3 bases removed from V and 4 bases from J, the gap between germline ends came to 10 bases. The CDR3 here is CASSPNRVGANVLTF. CDR3 coding DNA: TGTGCCAGCTCACCCAATCGGGTCGGGGCCAACGTCCTGACTTTC.

This chain's CDR3 is CASSPNPGGASYGYTF. For the CDR3, the DNA is TGTGCCAGTAGTCCCAATCCAGGGGGCGCAAGCTATGGCTACACCTTC. This chain uses TRBV19 with TRBJ1-2; TRBD1 agrees at 8 bases. Germline V gene lookup returns CDR1 LNHDA and CDR2 SQIVND (reference sequence). V gave up 5 bases and J gave up 4 bases; unmatched junction bases: 12. The CDR3 runs to 16 residues.

This clone showed up just a few times. This rearrangement joins TRBV10-3 to TRBJ2-3; 9 positions agree with TRBD2. CDR1 is ENHRY and CDR2 is SYGVKD in the germline V gene. The CDR3 is made up of 16 amino acids. The ends lost 10 bases at V and 0 bases at J; junction bases unmatched: 11. The CDR3 DNA reads TGTGCCACCCTGCCAACGACTAGCGGCAGCACAGATACGCAGTATTTT. Encoded protein: CATLPTTSGSTDTQYF.